This T cell receptor (beta chain) is from a study of cytomegalovirus exposure and HLA in healthy donors. Germline loops: CDR1 SGHTA, CDR2 FQGNSA. This CDR3 is built from 15 residues. V was pared by 7 bases and J by 2 bases, with 17 bases between. Turning to this clone: Antigen unknown.

Both 60 Vbeta primers and 13 Jbeta primers went into the PCR. Profiling relied on immunoSEQ multiplex PCR, and the TCRdb table lists in-frame clones only, not all of them. The top ten hold roughly 3% of the sample, which has about 130,000 clones, about four fifths seen once. Study conclusions and caveats: A later analysis showed HLA-associated TCR beta chains outstripping equally common others in clonal expansion. Donors were assumed by presence/absence analyses to have roughly uniform sequencing depth.

Sequencing input: PBMCs. This clonotype was sampled from a man aged 25-45 years in good health and CMV-seronegative. The chain couples TRBV7-2 to TRBJ2-5, with a possible D match to TRBD2 (6 bases). As DNA, the CDR3 is TGTGCCAGCACCCCCGGTGGACTATTTCAAGAGACCCAGTACTTC. This encodes CASTPGGLFQETQYF.